The 27 T cell receptor beta chains reported below all come from one sample, sequenced in a study of cytomegalovirus exposure and HLA in healthy donors. The study ran its PCR with 60 Vbeta and 13 Jbeta primers. The method was immunoSEQ multiplex PCR; TCRdb's version includes in-frame clones alone and lacks a portion of them. The sample lists 85,000 to 130,000 clones; 70% to 80% were seen once. Sequences were obtained from PBMCs. The receptors stem from a boy aged 5-17 years in good health and CMV-seronegative.

The rearrangement links TRBV5-1 to TRBJ2-7; 13 nucleotides match TRBD2. The trim removed 1 base at V and 7 bases at J, leaving 2 bases unmatched. Germline V gene sequence: CDR1 SGHRS, CDR2 YFSETQ. This CDR3 contains 14 residues. CDR3 loop: CASSLLTSGREQYF. The CDR3 region has the DNA TGCGCCAGCAGCTTGCTGACTAGCGGGAGGGAGCAGTACTTC. The full variable domain, with the rest looked up from reference TRBV5-1 and TRBJ2-7, is KAGVTQTPRYLIKTRGQQVTLSCSPISGHRSVSWYQQTPGQGLQFLFEYFSETQRNKGNFPGRFSGRQFSNSRSEMNVSTLELGDSALYLCASSLLTSGREQYFGPGTRLTVT.

The chain recombines TRBV27 with TRBJ1-2, with 8 bases aligning to TRBD1. Germline V gene data show CDR1 as MNHEY and CDR2 as SMNVEV (reference sequence). The CDR3 has 13 amino acids. After removal of 6 bases from V and 7 bases from J, the junction contained 7 bases not matched to a gene. The DNA for the CDR3 is TGTGCCAGCAGCTTCGGACAGGGTAGTGGCTACACCTTC. This translates into CASSFGQGSGYTF.

V and J are TRBV7-2 and TRBJ2-5; the match to TRBD2 covers 9 bases. The CDR3 extends over 17 amino acids. CDR1 SGHTA and CDR2 FQGNSA come from the germline V gene. J lost 2 bases, V lost 1 base, and 8 bases had no gene match. As DNA, the CDR3 is TGTGCCAGCAGCTTAGGGCGGGGGGGATTTATTCAAGAGACCCAGTACTTC. It encodes CASSLGRGGFIQETQYF.

V usage is TRBV5-6 and J usage is TRBJ2-7; 12 bases agree with TRBD2. CDR1 and CDR2 (germline): SGHDT, YYEEEE. V lost 4 bases, J lost 3 bases, and 5 bases stayed unmatched. This CDR3 is built from 15 residues. The CDR3 loop reads CASSPTSGSFYEQYF. CDR3 DNA sequence: TGTGCCAGCAGCCCGACTAGCGGGAGTTTCTACGAGCAGTACTTC. Filled out from reference TRBV5-6 and TRBJ2-7, the complete variable domain reads DAGVTQSPTHLIKTRGQQVTLRCSPKSGHDTVSWYQQALGQGPQFIFQYYEEEERQRGNFPDRFSGHQFPNYSSELNVNALLLGDSALYLCASSPTSGSFYEQYFGPGTRLTVT.

This rearrangement joins TRBV28 to TRBJ2-7; TRBD1 might be the D (6 bases). V dropped 6 bases and J dropped 3 bases, with 18 bases sitting between them. CDR1 is MDHEN, CDR2 SYDVKM, per germline. CDR3 length: 15 amino acids. CDR3 sequence: CASRGRGTGLYEQYF. The CDR3 nucleotides are TGTGCCAGCAGGGGAAGGGGAACAGGGCTCTACGAGCAGTACTTC.

The chain carries TRBV7-9 and TRBJ1-1; 7 nucleotides agree with TRBD1. Germline trimming cut 4 bases from V and 0 bases from J; bases unmatched to any gene: 2. The length of the CDR3 is 14 residues. Germline V gene sequence: CDR1 SEHNR, CDR2 FQNEAQ (reference sequence). The CDR3 region has the DNA TGTGCCAGCAGCTCGGGACAGATGAACACTGAAGCTTTCTTT. This gives the protein CASSSGQMNTEAFF.

CDR3 sequence: CASRGGRIAGEQYF. CDR3 nucleotide sequence: TGTGCCAGCAGGGGAGGACGGATTGCAGGAGAGCAGTACTTC. The chain joins TRBV11-2 to TRBJ2-7, with D possibly TRBD2 on 6 matching bases. Trimming cost V 6 bases and J 7 bases, with 19 bases left between them. This CDR3 is built from 14 residues. In germline, CDR1 is SGHAT, CDR2 FQNNGV.

The chain couples TRBV27 to TRBJ2-5, with TRBD1 identical over 11 bases. CDR1 is MNHEY, CDR2 SMNVEV, per germline (reference sequence). The CDR3 loop spans 15 amino acids. V lost 4 bases and J lost 4; bases outside the gene matches: 5. The CDR3 reads CASSSRTGGAETQYF. Written as DNA, the CDR3 is TGTGCCAGCAGTTCAAGGACAGGGGGCGCAGAGACCCAGTACTTC.

This CDR3 is CASRAGGSHNSPLHF. The CDR3 nucleotides are TGTGCCAGCAGGGCCGGGGGGTCCCATAATTCACCCCTCCACTTT. J is TRBJ1-6 and V is TRBV25-1, with D possibly matching TRBD1 (5 bases). Germline loops: CDR1 MGHDK, CDR2 SYGVNS. This CDR3 is 15 amino acids long. V dropped 6 bases and J dropped 5 bases, with 14 bases sitting between them.

The genes are TRBV7-3 and TRBJ2-7, with 8 positions matching TRBD1. This CDR3 spans 15 amino acids. V gave up 2 bases and J gave up 2 bases; unmatched junction bases: 5. Germline CDR1 and CDR2: SGHTA and FQGTGA. CDR3 in amino acids: CASSLPDREPYEQYF. The CDR3 nucleotides are TGTGCCAGCAGCTTACCGGACAGGGAACCCTACGAGCAGTACTTC.

This clone was observed a single time. This chain uses TRBV10-3 with TRBJ2-3, with TRBD2 matching over 11 bases. The CDR3 contains 15 residues. V was pared by 10 bases and J by 2 bases, with 8 bases of the junction left unmatched. The V gene's germline CDR1 is ENHRY and CDR2 SYGVKD. Here the CDR3 reads CATDSSGGLTDTQYF. For the CDR3, the DNA is TGTGCCACCGACTCTAGCGGGGGGCTCACAGATACGCAGTATTTT.

V gene TRBV6-4 combines with J gene TRBJ2-1; 9 positions agree with TRBD2. Germline CDR1 MRHNA, CDR2 SNTAGT. Trimming removed 5 bases from V and 0 bases from J; junction bases left unmatched: 5. The CDR3 has 16 residues. This CDR3 is CASSHLAGSSYNEQFF. In nucleotides, the CDR3 is TGTGCCAGCAGTCATCTAGCGGGGAGCTCCTACAATGAGCAGTTCTTC.

The chain uses TRBV4-3 and TRBJ2-1; 10 bases align to TRBD2. Germline values: CDR1 LGHNA, CDR2 YSLEER. This CDR3 is built from 15 residues. V gave up 4 bases and J gave up 6 bases; unmatched junction bases: 6. Written as DNA, the CDR3 is TGCGCCAGCAGCCTCCAGCGGGGGGGCGGCAATGAGCAGTTCTTC. It is translated as CASSLQRGGGNEQFF.

This clone was found once. The rearrangement links TRBV5-1 to TRBJ2-4, with TRBD1 matching 9 bases. The trim removed 0 bases at V and 3 bases at J, leaving 1 base unmatched. CDR3 size: 15 residues. Germline CDR1 and CDR2: SGHRS and YFSETQ. The CDR3 DNA reads as TGCGCCAGCAGCTTGGTGGGACAGGGCAAAAACATTCAGTACTTC. Amino acids: CASSLVGQGKNIQYF. The full variable domain, rest sourced from reference TRBV5-1 and TRBJ2-4, is KAGVTQTPRYLIKTRGQQVTLSCSPISGHRSVSWYQQTPGQGLQFLFEYFSETQRNKGNFPGRFSGRQFSNSRSEMNVSTLELGDSALYLCASSLVGQGKNIQYFGAGTRLSVL.

The chain links TRBV19 to TRBJ2-6; TRBD2 is a possible D gene (5 bases). The CDR3 is made up of 17 amino acids. Trimming pared 8 bases from V and 1 base from J, leaving 18 bases between. CDR1 LNHDA and CDR2 SQIVND come from the germline V gene (reference sequence). DNA for the CDR3: TGTGCCAGTGCCCCCCTATCCGGCGGGTCTGGGGCCAACGTCCTGACTTTC. Protein sequence: CASAPLSGGSGANVLTF.

A few counts support this clone. Here the CDR3 reads CASSLQGSNYGYTF. CDR3 coding DNA: TGTGCCAGCAGCCTACAGGGGTCCAACTATGGCTACACCTTC. The V call is TRBV27, the J call TRBJ1-2; 7 nucleotides match TRBD1. Germline V gives CDR1 MNHEY, CDR2 SMNVEV (reference sequence). CDR3 length: 14 amino acids. With V trimmed by 6 bases and J by 2 bases, 6 bases remained unmatched.

The chain is built from TRBV7-2 and TRBJ2-7; tentative D call: TRBD1 (6 bases). The CDR3 totals 15 residues. Germline V gene sequence: CDR1 SGHTA, CDR2 FQGNSA. The V end lost 6 bases, the J end lost 2 bases, and 17 bases lay between the germline ends. The chain's CDR3 is CASRTTGSYPYEQYF. The CDR3 region has the DNA TGTGCCAGCAGAACGACAGGTAGCTACCCCTACGAGCAGTACTTC.

V and J are TRBV9 and TRBJ2-2; 8 nucleotides line up with TRBD1. Germline trimming cut 4 bases from V and 5 bases from J; bases unmatched to any gene: 4. This CDR3 comprises 14 residues. CDR1 and CDR2 (germline): SGDLS, YYNGEE. The CDR3 region is CASSFTGGTGELFF. The CDR3, as DNA: TGTGCCAGCAGCTTTACAGGGGGAACCGGGGAGCTGTTTTTT.

V and J are TRBV7-9 and TRBJ1-1; no definite D call. There are 15 residues in the CDR3. The V gene lost 5 bases and the J gene lost 0 bases, with 13 bases spanning the gap. Germline CDR1 and CDR2: SEHNR and FQNEAQ (reference sequence). The CDR3 DNA follows: TGTGCCAGCAGCCCCCGTAGCGGGATGAACACTGAAGCTTTCTTT. Its translation: CASSPRSGMNTEAFF. The full variable domain, its missing parts supplied by reference TRBV7-9 and TRBJ1-1, is DTGVSQNPRHKITKRGQNVTFRCDPISEHNRLYWYRQTLGQGPEFLTYFQNEAQLEKSRLLSDRFSAERPKGSFSTLEIQRTEQGDSAMYLCASSPRSGMNTEAFFGQGTRLTVV.

The genes are TRBV30 and TRBJ1-3; D gene ambiguous. V was trimmed by 0 bases and J by 1 base, leaving 19 bases between them. The germline V gene encodes CDR1 GTSNPN and CDR2 SVGIG (reference sequence). This CDR3 comprises 18 residues. In DNA, the CDR3 is TGTGCCTGGAGTGTACTTGGAGCGGGATGGGGATCTGGAAACACCATATATTTT. Its translation is CAWSVLGAGWGSGNTIYF.

V gene TRBV5-1 combines with J gene TRBJ2-3; a possible D gene is TRBD2 (5 bases). Germline V CDR1 and CDR2: SGHRS, YFSETQ. The CDR3 sequence is 17 residues long. Trimming left V 0 bases short and J 2 bases short, with 16 bases between. This CDR3 reads CASSLDSADSYTDTQYF. DNA for the CDR3: TGCGCCAGCAGCTTGGACAGTGCGGACTCTTACACAGATACGCAGTATTTT. Supplemented by reference TRBV5-1 and TRBJ2-3, the full variable domain reads KAGVTQTPRYLIKTRGQQVTLSCSPISGHRSVSWYQQTPGQGLQFLFEYFSETQRNKGNFPGRFSGRQFSNSRSEMNVSTLELGDSALYLCASSLDSADSYTDTQYFGPGTRLTVL.

With respect to this clone: The junction differs from germline at one of its ends, possibly a read error. This rearrangement joins TRBV11-1 to TRBJ2-7; 7 bases fit TRBD1. The V gene's germline CDR1 is SGHAT and CDR2 FQDESV (reference sequence). This CDR3 spans 13 amino acids. The CDR3 DNA reads as TGTGCCAGCAGCTTAGCCGAGGTGACAGGGTTAAGATTC. It codes for CASSLAEVTGLRF.

The rearrangement links TRBV19 to TRBJ1-5; 8 bases are a match to TRBD1. Losses at the gene ends were 5 bases for V and 1 base for J; bases not matched to a gene: 16. This CDR3 comprises 19 residues. CDR1 is LNHDA, CDR2 SQIVND, per germline (reference sequence). Written as DNA, the CDR3 is TGTGCCAGTAGTCCTTCCCCCCGGACAGGGTGGTGGAGCAATCAGCCCCAGCATTTT. Translated: CASSPSPRTGWWSNQPQHF.

The chain joins TRBV10-3 to TRBJ2-3; a weak D match, TRBD2 (6 bases). The ends were cut back, 5 bases at V and 1 base at J, with 19 bases in the middle. The CDR3 extends over 17 amino acids. The germline CDR1 and CDR2 sequences are ENHRY and SYGVKD. The CDR3 DNA is TGTGCCATCAGTCCGGCGACTAGTTTGGGGCGCACAGATACGCAGTATTTT. It is translated as CAISPATSLGRTDTQYF.

The genes are TRBV28 and TRBJ1-1; the D is unclear. The CDR3 has 15 residues. V lost 5 bases and J lost 7, with 20 bases in between. The germline V gene has CDR1 MDHEN and CDR2 SYDVKM. The chain's CDR3 is CASSHAATLGGEAFF. The CDR3 region has the DNA TGTGCCAGCAGTCACGCTGCGACCCTAGGCGGTGAAGCTTTCTTT.

The rearrangement joins TRBV5-4 to TRBJ2-5; tentatively, D is TRBD2 (7 bases). Germline V lookup: CDR1 SGHNT, CDR2 YYREEE (reference sequence). This CDR3 region has 15 residues. V lost 0 bases and J lost 5, with 14 bases in between. Here the CDR3 DNA reads TGTGCCAGCAGCTTGGAGGGAGGGGGGGTGGAGACCCAGTACTTC. Its protein is CASSLEGGGVETQYF. The variable domain in full, completed from reference TRBV5-4 and TRBJ2-5, reads ETGVTQSPTHLIKTRGQQVTLRCSSQSGHNTVSWYQQALGQGPQFIFQYYREEENGRGNFPPRFSGLQFPNYSSELNVNALELDDSALYLCASSLEGGGVETQYFGPGTRLLVL.

The chain joins TRBV29-1 to TRBJ2-3; TRBD2 matches at 11 bases. This CDR3 is built from 14 residues. Trimming at V came to 6 bases and at J to 1 base, leaving 3 bases not matched to a gene. Per germline, CDR1 SQVTM and CDR2 ANQGSEA. The CDR3 nucleotides read TGCAGCGTGCAACTAGCGGGGGGCACAGATACGCAGTATTTT. Its translation: CSVQLAGGTDTQYF.